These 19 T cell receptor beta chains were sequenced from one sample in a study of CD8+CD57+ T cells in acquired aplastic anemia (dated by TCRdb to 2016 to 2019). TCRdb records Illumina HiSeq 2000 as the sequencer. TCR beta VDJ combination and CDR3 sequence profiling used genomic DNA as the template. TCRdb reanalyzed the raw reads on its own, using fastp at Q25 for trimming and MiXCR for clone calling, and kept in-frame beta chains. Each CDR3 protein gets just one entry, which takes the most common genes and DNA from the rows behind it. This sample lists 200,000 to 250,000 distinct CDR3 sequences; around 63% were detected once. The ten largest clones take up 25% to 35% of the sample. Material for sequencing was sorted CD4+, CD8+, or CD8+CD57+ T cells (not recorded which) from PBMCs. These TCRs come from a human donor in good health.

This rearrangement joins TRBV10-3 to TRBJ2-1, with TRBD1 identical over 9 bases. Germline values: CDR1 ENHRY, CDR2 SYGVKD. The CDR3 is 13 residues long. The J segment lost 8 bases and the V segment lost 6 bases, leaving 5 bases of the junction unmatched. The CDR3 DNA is TGTGCCATCAGGACTACAGGGGGCGATGAGCAGTTCTTC. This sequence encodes CAIRTTGGDEQFF.

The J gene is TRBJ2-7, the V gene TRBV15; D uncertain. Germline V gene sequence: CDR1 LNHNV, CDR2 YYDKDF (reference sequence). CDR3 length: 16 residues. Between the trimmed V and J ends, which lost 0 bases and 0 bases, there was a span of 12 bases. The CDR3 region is CATSRDAETVSYEQYF. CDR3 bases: TGTGCCACCAGCAGAGATGCTGAGACGGTCTCCTACGAGCAGTACTTC.

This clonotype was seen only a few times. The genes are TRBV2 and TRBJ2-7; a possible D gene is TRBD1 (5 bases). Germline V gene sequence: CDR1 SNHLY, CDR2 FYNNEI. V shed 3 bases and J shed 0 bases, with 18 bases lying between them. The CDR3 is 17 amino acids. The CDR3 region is CASSEGQVLSSSYEQYF. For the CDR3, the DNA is TGTGCCAGCAGTGAGGGGCAAGTCCTATCAAGCTCCTACGAGCAGTACTTC. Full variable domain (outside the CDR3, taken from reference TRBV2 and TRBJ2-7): EPEVTQTPSHQVTQMGQEVILRCVPISNHLYFYWYRQILGQKVEFLVSFYNNEISEKSEIFDDQFSVERPDGSNFTLKIRSTKLEDSAMYFCASSEGQVLSSSYEQYFGPGTRLTVT.

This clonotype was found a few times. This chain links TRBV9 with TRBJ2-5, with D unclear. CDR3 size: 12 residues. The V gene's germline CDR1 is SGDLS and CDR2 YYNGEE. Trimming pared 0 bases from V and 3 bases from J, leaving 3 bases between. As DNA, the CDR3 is TGTGCCAGCAGCGTAGTCGAAGAGACCCAGTACTTC. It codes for CASSVVEETQYF.

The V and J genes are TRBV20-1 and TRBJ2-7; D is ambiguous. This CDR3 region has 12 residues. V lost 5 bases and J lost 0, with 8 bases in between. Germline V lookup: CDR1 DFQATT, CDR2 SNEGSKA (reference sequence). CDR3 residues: CSAEASSYEQYF. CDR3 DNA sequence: TGCAGTGCTGAGGCAAGCTCCTACGAGCAGTACTTC.

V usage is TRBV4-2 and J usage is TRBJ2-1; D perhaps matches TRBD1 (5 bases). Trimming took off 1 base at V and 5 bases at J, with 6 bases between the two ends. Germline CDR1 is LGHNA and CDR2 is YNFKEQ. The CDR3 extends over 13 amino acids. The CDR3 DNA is TGTGCCAGCAGCCAAGCGACAGACAATGAGCAGTTCTTC. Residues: CASSQATDNEQFF.

CDR3 sequence: CASSRLTGEKLFF. In DNA form, the CDR3 reads TGTGCCAGTAGTCGTTTGACAGGGGAAAAACTGTTTTTT. The chain couples TRBV19 to TRBJ1-4; 7 bases fit TRBD1. The CDR3 loop spans 13 amino acids. Losses at the gene ends were 5 bases for V and 8 bases for J; bases not matched to a gene: 5. In germline, CDR1 is LNHDA, CDR2 SQIVND (reference sequence).

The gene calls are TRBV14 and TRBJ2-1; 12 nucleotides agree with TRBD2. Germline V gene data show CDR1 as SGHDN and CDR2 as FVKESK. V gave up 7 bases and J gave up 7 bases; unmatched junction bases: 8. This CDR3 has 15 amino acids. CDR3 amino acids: CASTSSGGAQNEQFF. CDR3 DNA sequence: TGTGCCAGCACCTCTAGCGGGGGGGCCCAAAATGAGCAGTTCTTC.

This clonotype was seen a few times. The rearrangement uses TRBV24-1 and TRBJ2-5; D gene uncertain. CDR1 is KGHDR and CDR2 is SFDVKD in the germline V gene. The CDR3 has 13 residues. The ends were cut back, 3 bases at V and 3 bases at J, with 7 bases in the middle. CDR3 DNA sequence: TGTGCCACCAGTGATAATCACAAAGAGACCCAGTACTTC. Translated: CATSDNHKETQYF.

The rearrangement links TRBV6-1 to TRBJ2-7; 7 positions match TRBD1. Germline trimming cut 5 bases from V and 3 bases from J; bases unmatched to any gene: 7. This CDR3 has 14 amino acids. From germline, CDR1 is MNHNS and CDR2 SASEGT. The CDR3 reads CASSYGTVVYEQYF. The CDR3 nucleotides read TGTGCCAGCAGTTACGGGACAGTGGTCTACGAGCAGTACTTC.

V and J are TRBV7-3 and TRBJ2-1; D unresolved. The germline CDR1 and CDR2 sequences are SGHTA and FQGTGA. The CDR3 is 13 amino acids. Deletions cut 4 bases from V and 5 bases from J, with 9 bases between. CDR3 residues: CASSSGPNNEQFF. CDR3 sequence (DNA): TGTGCCAGCAGCTCCGGGCCGAACAATGAGCAGTTCTTC.

Here the CDR3 reads CAWGGTSGGVYEQYF. The CDR3 nucleotides are TGTGCCTGGGGGGGGACTAGCGGAGGGGTCTACGAGCAGTACTTC. V and J are TRBV30 and TRBJ2-7; 11 bases line up with TRBD2. J lost 3 bases, V lost 5 bases, and 9 bases had no gene match. CDR1 is GTSNPN and CDR2 is SVGIG in the germline V gene (reference sequence). CDR3 length: 15 amino acids.

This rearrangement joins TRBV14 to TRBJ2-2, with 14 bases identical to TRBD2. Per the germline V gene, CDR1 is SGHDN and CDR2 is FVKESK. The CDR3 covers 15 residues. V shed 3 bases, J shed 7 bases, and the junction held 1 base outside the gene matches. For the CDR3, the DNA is TGTGCCAGCAGCCACGGACTAGCGGGAGGCGGGGAGCTGTTTTTT. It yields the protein CASSHGLAGGGELFF.

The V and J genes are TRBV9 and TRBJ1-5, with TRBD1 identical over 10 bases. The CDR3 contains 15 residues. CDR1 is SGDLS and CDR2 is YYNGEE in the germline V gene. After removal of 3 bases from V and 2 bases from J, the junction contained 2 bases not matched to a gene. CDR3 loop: CASSAGTGGNQPQHF. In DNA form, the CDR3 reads TGTGCCAGCAGCGCCGGGACAGGGGGCAATCAGCCCCAGCATTTT.

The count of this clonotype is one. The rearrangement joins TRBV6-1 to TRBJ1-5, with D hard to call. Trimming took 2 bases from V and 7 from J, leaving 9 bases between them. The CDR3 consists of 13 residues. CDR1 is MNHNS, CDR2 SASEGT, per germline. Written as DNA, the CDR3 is TGTGCCAGCAGTGAAACGCGGCAGCAGCCCCAGCATTTT. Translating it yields CASSETRQQPQHF.

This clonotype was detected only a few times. CDR3 sequence reads: CASSSPGSGPGVGTQYF. The DNA for the CDR3 is TGTGCCAGCAGTTCCCCCGGGAGCGGGCCCGGGGTTGGTACGCAGTATTTT. The J gene is TRBJ2-3, the V gene TRBV7-2; D perhaps matches TRBD2 (6 bases). V lost 6 bases, J lost 8 bases, and 27 bases lay in between. Germline CDR1 is SGHTA and CDR2 is FQGNSA. The CDR3 extends over 17 amino acids.

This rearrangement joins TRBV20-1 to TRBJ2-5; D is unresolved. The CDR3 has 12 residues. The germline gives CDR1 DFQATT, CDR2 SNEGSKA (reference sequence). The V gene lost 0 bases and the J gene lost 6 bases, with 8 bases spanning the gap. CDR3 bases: TGCAGTGCTAGAGATCCCCCCCAGACCCAGTACTTC. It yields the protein CSARDPPQTQYF.

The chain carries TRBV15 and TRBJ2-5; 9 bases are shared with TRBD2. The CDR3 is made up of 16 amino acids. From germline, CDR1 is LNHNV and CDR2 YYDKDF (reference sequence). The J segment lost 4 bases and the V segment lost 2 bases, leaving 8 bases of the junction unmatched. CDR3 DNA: TGTGCCACCAGCAGATCTAGCGGGAAGGGTCGAGAGACCCAGTACTTC. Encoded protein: CATSRSSGKGRETQYF.

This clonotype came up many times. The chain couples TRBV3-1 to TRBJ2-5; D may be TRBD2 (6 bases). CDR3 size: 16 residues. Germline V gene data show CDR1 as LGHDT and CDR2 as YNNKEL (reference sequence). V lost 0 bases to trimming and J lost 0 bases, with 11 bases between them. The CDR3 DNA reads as TGTGCCAGCAGCCAAGACATAGCGGATAACCAAGAGACCCAGTACTTC. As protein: CASSQDIADNQETQYF.